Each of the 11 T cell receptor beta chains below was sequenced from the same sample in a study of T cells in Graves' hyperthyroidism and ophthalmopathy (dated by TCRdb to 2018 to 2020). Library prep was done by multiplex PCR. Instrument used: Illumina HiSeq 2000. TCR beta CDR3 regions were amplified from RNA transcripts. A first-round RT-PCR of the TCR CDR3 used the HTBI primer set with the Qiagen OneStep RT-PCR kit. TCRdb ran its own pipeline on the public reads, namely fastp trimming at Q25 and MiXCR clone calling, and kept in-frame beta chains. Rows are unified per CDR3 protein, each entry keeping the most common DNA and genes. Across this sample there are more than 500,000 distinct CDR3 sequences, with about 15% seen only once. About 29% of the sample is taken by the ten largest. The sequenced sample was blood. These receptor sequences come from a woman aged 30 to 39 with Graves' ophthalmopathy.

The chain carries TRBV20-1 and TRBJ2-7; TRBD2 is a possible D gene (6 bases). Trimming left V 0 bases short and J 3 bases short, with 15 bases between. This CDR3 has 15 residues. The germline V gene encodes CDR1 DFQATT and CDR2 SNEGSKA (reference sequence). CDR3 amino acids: CSARDFWDWRYEQYF. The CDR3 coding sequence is TGCAGTGCTAGAGATTTTTGGGACTGGCGCTACGAGCAGTACTTC.

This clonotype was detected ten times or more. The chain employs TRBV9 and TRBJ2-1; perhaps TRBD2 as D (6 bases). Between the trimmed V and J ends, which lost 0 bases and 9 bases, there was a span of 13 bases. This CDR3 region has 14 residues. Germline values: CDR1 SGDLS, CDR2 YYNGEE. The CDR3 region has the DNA TGTGCCAGCAGCGTAGCGGGAGTAAGTAGTGAGCAGTTCTTC. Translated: CASSVAGVSSEQFF. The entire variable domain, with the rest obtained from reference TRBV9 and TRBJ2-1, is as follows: DSGVTQTPKHLITATGQRVTLRCSPRSGDLSVYWYQQSLDQGLQFLIQYYNGEERAKGNILERFSAQQFPDLHSELNLSSLELGDSALYFCASSVAGVSSEQFFGPGTRLTVL.

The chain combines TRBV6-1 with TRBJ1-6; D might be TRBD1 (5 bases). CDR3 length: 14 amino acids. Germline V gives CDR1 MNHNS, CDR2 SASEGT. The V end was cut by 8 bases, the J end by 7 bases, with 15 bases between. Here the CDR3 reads CASGGTDPNSPLHF. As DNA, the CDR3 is TGTGCCAGCGGTGGGACCGACCCGAATTCACCCCTCCACTTT.

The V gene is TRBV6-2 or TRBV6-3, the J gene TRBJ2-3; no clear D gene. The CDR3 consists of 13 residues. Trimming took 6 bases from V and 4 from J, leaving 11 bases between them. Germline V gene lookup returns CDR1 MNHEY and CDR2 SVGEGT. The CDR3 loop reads CASRSTSSDTQYF. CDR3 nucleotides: TGTGCCAGCAGGAGCACAAGCTCAGATACGCAGTATTTT.

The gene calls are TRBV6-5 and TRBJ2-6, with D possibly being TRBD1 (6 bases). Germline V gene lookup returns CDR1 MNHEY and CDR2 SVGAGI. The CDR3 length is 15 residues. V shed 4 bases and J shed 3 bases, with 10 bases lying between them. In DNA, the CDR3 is TGTGCCAGCAGTTTTAGGACAGATGGGGCCAACGTCCTGACTTTC. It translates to CASSFRTDGANVLTF.

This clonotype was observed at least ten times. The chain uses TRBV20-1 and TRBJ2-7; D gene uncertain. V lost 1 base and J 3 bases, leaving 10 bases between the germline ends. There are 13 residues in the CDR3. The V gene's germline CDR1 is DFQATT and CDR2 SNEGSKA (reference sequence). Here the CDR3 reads CSARVPGNYEQYF. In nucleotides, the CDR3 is TGCAGTGCTAGAGTACCAGGAAACTACGAGCAGTACTTC.

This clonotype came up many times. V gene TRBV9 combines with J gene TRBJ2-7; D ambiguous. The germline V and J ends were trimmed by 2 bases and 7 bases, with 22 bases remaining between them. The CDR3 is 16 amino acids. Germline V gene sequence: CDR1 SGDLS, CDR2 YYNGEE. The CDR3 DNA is TGTGCCAGCAGCGTTCTTGAGCGCAGCTGGTTCGGGGAGCAGTACTTC. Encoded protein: CASSVLERSWFGEQYF.

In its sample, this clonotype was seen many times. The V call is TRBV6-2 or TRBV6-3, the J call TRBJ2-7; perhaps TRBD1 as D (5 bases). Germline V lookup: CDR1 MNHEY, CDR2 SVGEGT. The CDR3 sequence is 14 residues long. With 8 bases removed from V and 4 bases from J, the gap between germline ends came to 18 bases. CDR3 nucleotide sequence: TGTGCCAGCCAGGGTGCCACAGGACCATACGAGCAGTACTTC. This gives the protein CASQGATGPYEQYF.

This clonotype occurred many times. The CDR3 loop reads CASSLGVRQGFETQYF. The CDR3 coding sequence is TGTGCCAGCAGCCTCGGGGTGCGACAGGGATTTGAGACCCAGTACTTC. The chain joins TRBV7-2 to TRBJ2-5; 7 positions agree with TRBD1. CDR3 length equals 16 residues. V was pared by 5 bases and J by 5 bases, with 14 bases of the junction left unmatched. Germline lookup yields CDR1 SGHTA and CDR2 FQGNSA.

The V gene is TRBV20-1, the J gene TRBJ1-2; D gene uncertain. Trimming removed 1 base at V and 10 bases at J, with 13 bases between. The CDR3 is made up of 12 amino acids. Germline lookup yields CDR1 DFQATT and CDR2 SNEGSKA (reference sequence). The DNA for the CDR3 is TGCAGTGCTAGAGTTCTCCAGGAACACTACACCTTC. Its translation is CSARVLQEHYTF.

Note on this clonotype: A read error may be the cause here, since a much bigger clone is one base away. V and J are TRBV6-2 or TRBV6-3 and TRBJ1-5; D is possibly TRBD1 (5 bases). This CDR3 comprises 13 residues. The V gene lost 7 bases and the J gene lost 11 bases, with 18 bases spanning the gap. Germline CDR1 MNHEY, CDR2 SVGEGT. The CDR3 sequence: CASNQGTRQSQHF. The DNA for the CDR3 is TGTGCCAGCAACCAGGGCACGAGACAGTCCCAGCATTTT.